These 14 T cell receptor beta chains came from one sample sequenced in a study of blood T cell repertoires in COVID-19. Here immunoSEQ multiplex PCR was the method, and the copy in TCRdb shows in-frame clones only, minus some. The table records 93,000 or so clones, over 75% of them present only once. Sequencing input: peripheral blood. The receptor source for this set is a human donor in a cohort sampled during active or convalescent COVID-19.

This chain joins TRBV29-1 and TRBJ1-2; 11 positions match TRBD1. This CDR3 region has 14 residues. Per germline, CDR1 SQVTM and CDR2 ANQGSEA. Trimming at V came to 7 bases and at J to 0 bases, leaving 4 bases not matched to a gene. CDR3 coding DNA: TGCAGCGCCCAGGGACAGGGGGCTAACTATGGCTACACCTTC. Its translation is CSAQGQGANYGYTF. The whole variable domain, remainder taken from reference TRBV29-1 and TRBJ1-2, is SAVISQKPSRDICQRGTSLTIQCQVDSQVTMMFWYRQQPGQSLTLIATANQGSEATYESGFVIDKFPISRPNLTFSTLTVSNMSPEDSSIYLCSAQGQGANYGYTFGSGTRLTVV.

The rearrangement uses TRBV5-6 and TRBJ1-4, with D possibly being TRBD1 (6 bases). The germline V gene has CDR1 SGHDT and CDR2 YYEEEE. Trimming shortened V by 0 bases and J by 7 bases, and 13 bases separated the two germline ends. CDR3 length: 15 residues. Here the CDR3 reads CASSLAVGAREKLFF. Written as DNA, the CDR3 is TGTGCCAGCAGCTTGGCCGTGGGGGCGCGTGAAAAACTGTTTTTT. The full variable domain, rest sourced from reference TRBV5-6 and TRBJ1-4, is DAGVTQSPTHLIKTRGQQVTLRCSPKSGHDTVSWYQQALGQGPQFIFQYYEEEERQRGNFPDRFSGHQFPNYSSELNVNALLLGDSALYLCASSLAVGAREKLFFGSGTQLSVL.

The genes are TRBV5-1 and TRBJ1-3; unclear D gene. The germline gives CDR1 SGHRS, CDR2 YFSETQ. The ends were cut back, 0 bases at V and 4 bases at J, with 8 bases in the middle. This CDR3 region has 14 residues. The CDR3 reads CASSLESVGNTIYF. The DNA of the CDR3 is TGCGCCAGCAGCTTGGAGTCAGTCGGAAACACCATATATTTT.

This clone turned up a few times. The V call is TRBV6-1, the J call TRBJ1-2; 8 bases match TRBD1. The J segment lost 4 bases and the V segment lost 3 bases, leaving 7 bases of the junction unmatched. This CDR3 is built from 15 residues. Germline values: CDR1 MNHNS, CDR2 SASEGT. The CDR3 loop is CASSDATGAPYGYTF. CDR3 DNA sequence: TGTGCCAGCAGTGACGCGACAGGGGCTCCCTATGGCTACACCTTC.

V and J are TRBV2 and TRBJ2-2; perhaps TRBD2 as D (6 bases). V lost 10 bases to trimming and J lost 5 bases, with 14 bases between them. The CDR3 contains 13 residues. Germline values: CDR1 SNHLY, CDR2 FYNNEI. This CDR3 is CATRTAGTGELFF. CDR3 in DNA: TGTGCCACCCGCACCGCGGGGACCGGGGAGCTGTTTTTT.

CDR3 sequence: CASSSTGGEARETQYF. CDR3 coding DNA: TGTGCCAGCAGTTCGACAGGGGGGGAAGCACGGGAGACCCAGTACTTC. The chain uses TRBV6-5 and TRBJ2-5; 9 bases align to TRBD1. V shed 4 bases and J 5 bases; nucleotides not matched to a gene: 11. Per the germline V gene, CDR1 is MNHEY and CDR2 is SVGAGI. This CDR3 contains 16 residues.

The chain combines TRBV19 with TRBJ1-5, with D tentatively TRBD1 (6 bases). CDR1 and CDR2 from the germline V gene are LNHDA and SQIVND (reference sequence). The CDR3 has 17 amino acids. V gave up 3 bases and J gave up 1 base, with 16 bases separating them. The CDR3 here is CASSIRGGGVSNQPQHF. The CDR3 region has the DNA TGTGCCAGTAGTATTCGGGGGGGCGGCGTGAGCAATCAGCCCCAGCATTTT. Variable domain in full (rest from reference TRBV19 and TRBJ1-5): DGGITQSPKYLFRKEGQNVTLSCEQNLNHDAMYWYRQDPGQGLRLIYYSQIVNDFQKGDIAEGYSVSREKKESFPLTVTSAQKNPTAFYLCASSIRGGGVSNQPQHFGDGTRLSIL.

This clone was seen a handful of times. The rearrangement links TRBV4-2 to TRBJ1-4; TRBD1 might be the D (5 bases). V was shortened by 1 base and J by 7 bases, with 13 bases between the two germline ends. The CDR3 is made up of 15 amino acids. Germline lookup yields CDR1 LGHNA and CDR2 YNFKEQ. The CDR3 DNA reads TGTGCCAGCAGCCAAGGAATGGGGCAGGGTGAAAAACTGTTTTTT. Its protein product is CASSQGMGQGEKLFF.

The chain is built from TRBV2 and TRBJ1-5; TRBD1 matches 7 bases. The germline gives CDR1 SNHLY, CDR2 FYNNEI. This CDR3 region has 13 residues. V was pared by 8 bases and J by 3 bases, with 4 bases of the junction left unmatched. CDR3 DNA: TGTGCCAGCTCAGGGGGATACAATCAGCCCCAGCATTTT. Translated, it gives CASSGGYNQPQHF.

J is TRBJ2-2 and V is TRBV24-1, with 9 positions matching TRBD1. Trimming took 10 bases from V and 6 from J; bases not matched to a gene: 2. This CDR3 is built from 12 residues. Looked up from germline, CDR1 is KGHDR and CDR2 is SFDVKD. Here the CDR3 DNA reads TGTGCCACACAGGGGGCGGCCGGGGAGCTGTTTTTT. This translates into CATQGAAGELFF.

The chain joins TRBV7-3 to TRBJ2-3; no clear D gene. The length of the CDR3 is 17 residues. V dropped 4 bases and J dropped 2 bases, with 19 bases sitting between them. Per the germline V gene, CDR1 is SGHTA and CDR2 is FQGTGA. For the CDR3, the DNA is TGTGCCAGCAGCTCCCGCGTCCAGGATTTGACCACAGATACGCAGTATTTT. It translates to CASSSRVQDLTTDTQYF.

The chain has TRBV24-1 and TRBJ2-2; 7 bases are shared with TRBD2. Trimming removed 3 bases from V and 3 bases from J; junction bases left unmatched: 3. This CDR3 is built from 15 residues. Germline lookup yields CDR1 KGHDR and CDR2 SFDVKD. DNA for the CDR3: TGTGCCACCAGTGATCCTAGCGGAGACACCGGGGAGCTGTTTTTT. The encoded protein is CATSDPSGDTGELFF.

The chain couples TRBV6-2 or TRBV6-3 to TRBJ1-1; 9 bases fit TRBD1. Germline V gene sequence: CDR1 MNHEY, CDR2 SVGEGT. J lost 7 bases, V lost 2 bases, and 11 bases had no gene match. The CDR3 totals 16 residues. CDR3 residues: CASSYAPGQGVSEAFF. The CDR3 coding sequence is TGTGCCAGCAGTTACGCCCCGGGACAGGGTGTAAGTGAAGCTTTCTTT.

Notes on this clone: At one of its ends the junction is not consistent with the germline gene, which may arise from a read error. The chain is built from TRBV11-2 and TRBJ2-3, with 9 bases fitting TRBD2. Per germline, CDR1 SGHAT and CDR2 FQNNGV. CDR3 length: 17 amino acids. CDR3 amino acids: CASSYNSGGARTDAQYF. CDR3 coding DNA: TGTGCCAGCAGCTATAATAGCGGGGGAGCCCGTACAGATGCGCAGTATTTT.